This T cell receptor (beta chain) was identified during a study of blood T cells in healthy people across ages. About the study: When template switching was applied, about one barcoded beta molecule was captured per two T cells. General study results and limits: Observed TCR beta diversity per million T cells went down as age went up. This fall followed a roughly linear course with age. Naive T cell percentage by flow cytometry tracked strongly with beta diversity.

A second PCR of roughly 7 to 11 cycles used a sample-barcoded 5' primer and a J-beta primer mix. Through a template-switch adaptor with 12 random nucleotides, each cDNA molecule received a tag. One entry per CDR3 protein, called by TCRdb with MiXCR from the 5' RACE reads. This table holds about 1,500,000 distinct CDR3 sequences, approximately 40% found once. The CDR3 is 17 amino acids. Losses at the gene ends were 0 bases for V and 2 bases for J; bases not matched to a gene: 7. Germline V CDR1 and CDR2: SEHNR, FQNEAQ (reference sequence). This clonotype was found a few times. No antigen is known for it.

This rearrangement joins TRBV7-9 to TRBJ2-1, with 7 nucleotides matching TRBD2. Input material: blood. The source is a woman younger than 35 in good health. The CDR3 DNA follows: TGTGCCAGCAGCTTAGCGAAAGGCGGGAGAGCCTACAATGAGCAGTTCTTC. It specifies CASSLAKGGRAYNEQFF.